This TCR beta chain was sequenced in a study of graft-versus-host responses after intestinal transplantation. Study-wide background: Recipients received multivisceral, liver-intestinal, or isolated intestinal transplants. After anti-thymocyte globulin induction, recipients took tacrolimus and steroids for 2 to 3 years. The study's findings and limits: Allografts from individuals with graft-donor T cell macrochimerism displayed high graft-versus-host to host-versus-graft clonal ratios. Investigators detected GvH clones in recipient marrow, with some emerging earlier in ileum or blood.

Germline V lookup: CDR1 MGHRA, CDR2 YSYEKL. Germline trimming cut 2 bases from V and 3 bases from J; bases unmatched to any gene: 6. This CDR3 has 16 amino acids. Here immunoSEQ multiplex PCR was the method, and the copy in TCRdb shows in-frame clones only, minus some. The profile shows around 100,000 clones, roughly 90% of them singletons. Comment on this clone: Its antigen is unidentified.

This sequence was found in a human donor who was the organ donor for an intestinal transplant. The gene calls are TRBV4-1 and TRBJ1-2, with 10 nucleotides matching TRBD1. The material was unstimulated CD4+ T cells sorted from spleen or lymph node cells, obtained before transplant. CDR3: CASSQPRQGADYGYTF. CDR3 coding DNA: TGCGCCAGCAGCCAACCCAGACAGGGGGCAGACTATGGCTACACCTTC.